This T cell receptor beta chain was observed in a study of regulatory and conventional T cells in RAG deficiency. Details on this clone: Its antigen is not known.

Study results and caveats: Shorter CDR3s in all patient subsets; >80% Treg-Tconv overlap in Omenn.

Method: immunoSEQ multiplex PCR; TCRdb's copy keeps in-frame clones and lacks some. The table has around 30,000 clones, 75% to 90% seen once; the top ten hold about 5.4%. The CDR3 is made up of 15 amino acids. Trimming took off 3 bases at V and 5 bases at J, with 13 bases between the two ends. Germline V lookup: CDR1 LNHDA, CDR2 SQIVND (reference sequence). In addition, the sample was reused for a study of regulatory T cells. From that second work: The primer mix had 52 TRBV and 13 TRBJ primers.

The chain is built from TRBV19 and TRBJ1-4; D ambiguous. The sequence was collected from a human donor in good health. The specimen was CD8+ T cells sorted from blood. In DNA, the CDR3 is TGTGCCAGTAGTATCGATTTAGGGAGGAATGAAAAACTGTTTTTT. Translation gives CASSIDLGRNEKLFF. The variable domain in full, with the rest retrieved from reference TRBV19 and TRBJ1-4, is DGGITQSPKYLFRKEGQNVTLSCEQNLNHDAMYWYRQDPGQGLRLIYYSQIVNDFQKGDIAEGYSVSREKKESFPLTVTSAQKNPTAFYLCASSIDLGRNEKLFFGSGTQLSVL.